The 18 T cell receptor beta chains reported below all come from one sample, sequenced in a study of control samples from healthy donors and cancer patients (TCRdb year 2020). Receptor libraries were prepared by the immunoSEQ multiplex PCR assay. The table was pulled from immuneACCESS by TCRdb, which kept in-frame rearrangements only. Such tables lose some clones; where checked, under half of the loss comes from unresolved V genes, and the rest has no known cause. This sample holds just under 80,000 clones; 70% to 90% were observed only once. The ten largest clones capture 1.9% of the sample. The source material was PBMCs. The source is a woman in her sixties with head and neck cancer.

J is TRBJ2-7 and V is TRBV18; D is ambiguous. The V end lost 1 base, the J end lost 5 bases, and 3 bases lay between the germline ends. The germline CDR1 and CDR2 sequences are KGHSH and LQKENI. The CDR3 is made up of 11 amino acids. The DNA for the CDR3 is TGTGCCAGCTCACCACAAGACGAGCAGTACTTC. Translation: CASSPQDEQYF.

The chain has TRBV5-1 and TRBJ2-7; 7 nucleotides align to TRBD2. The CDR3 extends over 14 amino acids. The junction had 3 bases not matched to a gene; V was cut back by 1 base and J by 2 bases. CDR1 and CDR2 from the germline V gene are SGHRS and YFSETQ. CDR3 amino acids: CASSLTSAAYEQYF. In DNA, the CDR3 is TGCGCCAGCAGCTTGACTAGCGCCGCCTACGAGCAGTACTTC.

This clone was seen only once. V usage is TRBV6-1 and J usage is TRBJ1-5, with D hard to call. This CDR3 spans 15 amino acids. Germline CDR1 is MNHNS and CDR2 is SASEGT. Trimming shortened V by 2 bases and J by 0 bases, and 8 bases separated the two germline ends. CDR3 protein: CASSEMTASNQPQHF. The CDR3, as DNA: TGTGCCAGCAGTGAAATGACTGCTAGCAATCAGCCCCAGCATTTT.

This chain links TRBV18 with TRBJ2-7, with 7 nucleotides matching TRBD1. Germline-derived CDR1 and CDR2 are KGHSH and LQKENI. This CDR3 has 14 residues. The V and J ends lost 6 bases and 6 bases, in that order; junction bases with no gene match: 11. CDR3 DNA: TGTGCCAGCTCGACGACAGGGACCTCTTTCGAGCAGTACTTC. Translating gives CASSTTGTSFEQYF.

The rearrangement uses TRBV19 and TRBJ2-7, with D perhaps matching TRBD1 or TRBD2 (5 bases each). Germline V CDR1 and CDR2: LNHDA, SQIVND (reference sequence). The CDR3 has 14 amino acids. V was clipped by 6 bases and J by 0 bases, with 12 bases between them. The CDR3 reads CASRGTGNSYEQYF. For the CDR3, the DNA is TGTGCCAGTAGGGGGACGGGAAACTCCTACGAGCAGTACTTC.

V is TRBV28 and J is TRBJ2-7; possibly TRBD1 for D (5 bases). V dropped 5 bases and J dropped 7 bases, with 21 bases sitting between them. Germline lookup yields CDR1 MDHEN and CDR2 SYDVKM. The CDR3 contains 15 residues. CDR3 nucleotide sequence: TGTGCCAGCAGTCCCCTTCTTGGGGAATCAGGGGAGCAGTACTTC. This gives the protein CASSPLLGESGEQYF.

The table lists this clone with a few counts. The chain employs TRBV11-2 and TRBJ2-1; 12 bases fit TRBD2. CDR3 length equals 16 residues. CDR1 is SGHAT, CDR2 FQNNGV, per germline. J was trimmed by 3 bases and V by 5 bases; bases with no gene match: 5. CDR3 loop: CASSTRLAGVYNEQFF. In nucleotides, the CDR3 is TGTGCCAGCAGCACCCGACTAGCGGGAGTCTACAATGAGCAGTTCTTC.

The chain has TRBV10-3 and TRBJ1-5; tentatively, D is TRBD1 (5 bases). This CDR3 comprises 14 residues. Germline CDR1 reads ENHRY; CDR2 reads SYGVKD. The V end was cut by 10 bases, the J end by 0 bases, with 13 bases between. The CDR3 region is CATWDVYSNQPQHF. In DNA form, the CDR3 reads TGTGCCACCTGGGACGTGTATAGCAATCAGCCCCAGCATTTT.

In its sample, this clone was seen once. This chain connects TRBV11-2 to TRBJ2-7; TRBD2 matches at 7 bases. The V segment lost 5 bases and the J segment 3 bases; nucleotides outside the gene matches: 13. Germline CDR1 reads SGHAT; CDR2 reads FQNNGV. This CDR3 contains 16 residues. Here the CDR3 reads CASSPWEVAGRYEQYF. CDR3 sequence (DNA): TGTGCCAGCAGCCCTTGGGAGGTAGCGGGCCGCTACGAGCAGTACTTC. Full variable domain (rest looked up from reference TRBV11-2 and TRBJ2-7): EAGVAQSPRYKIIEKRQSVAFWCNPISGHATLYWYQQILGQGPKLLIQFQNNGVVDDSQLPKDRFSAERLKGVDSTLKIQPAKLEDSAVYLCASSPWEVAGRYEQYFGPGTRLTVT.

The chain links TRBV7-2 to TRBJ2-1; D unclear. Germline V gives CDR1 SGHTA, CDR2 FQGNSA. The length of the CDR3 is 14 residues. Deletions cut 6 bases from V and 6 bases from J, with 15 bases between. The CDR3, as DNA: TGTGCCAGCAGACCTAAAGACTTTACCAATGAGCAGTTCTTC. This encodes CASRPKDFTNEQFF.

The V gene is TRBV18, the J gene TRBJ1-4; D is possibly TRBD1 (5 bases). Germline lookup yields CDR1 KGHSH and CDR2 LQKENI. Trimming shortened V by 4 bases and J by 2 bases, and 11 bases separated the two germline ends. There are 15 residues in the CDR3. The CDR3 region is CASSLQGWTNEKLFF. The CDR3 DNA sequence: TGTGCCAGCTCACTTCAGGGTTGGACTAATGAAAAACTGTTTTTT.

The gene calls are TRBV21-1 and TRBJ2-1. TRBV21-1 is reported as a pseudogene. The CDR3 totals 14 residues. The CDR3 DNA is TGTGCCAGCAGCGACCGGGACGCTCACAATGAGCAGTTCTTC. Its translation: CASSDRDAHNEQFF.

This clone came up once. This rearrangement joins TRBV7-2 to TRBJ1-1, with unresolved D. From germline, CDR1 is SGHTA and CDR2 FQGNSA. This CDR3 has 15 amino acids. V lost 1 base to trimming and J lost 0 bases, with 9 bases between them. CDR3 bases: TGTGCCAGCAGCTTAGGTGGGCTACTGAACACTGAAGCTTTCTTT. The encoded protein is CASSLGGLLNTEAFF.

The chain carries TRBV7-2 and TRBJ2-2; tentatively, D is TRBD2 (6 bases). CDR1 is SGHTA, CDR2 FQGNSA, per germline. The germline V and J ends were trimmed by 5 bases and 1 base, with 11 bases remaining between them. The CDR3 extends over 15 amino acids. The CDR3 DNA is TGTGCCAGCAGCCGGGGGTTGTTGAACACCGGGGAGCTGTTTTTT. Amino acids: CASSRGLLNTGELFF.

This clone was picked up a small number of times. The rearrangement links TRBV7-3 to TRBJ2-7, with D hard to call. The CDR3 has 14 amino acids. The ends were cut back, 2 bases at V and 3 bases at J, with 11 bases in the middle. CDR1 SGHTA and CDR2 FQGTGA come from the germline V gene. CDR3 loop: CASSLGPTSYEQYF. For the CDR3, the DNA is TGTGCCAGCAGCTTAGGGCCTACCAGCTACGAGCAGTACTTC.

The chain joins TRBV7-9 to TRBJ1-3; D is uncertain. This CDR3 has 16 amino acids. V lost 4 bases and J lost 0, with 13 bases in between. CDR1 SEHNR and CDR2 FQNEAQ come from the germline V gene (reference sequence). Here the CDR3 reads CASSSRGVNSGNTIYF. DNA of the CDR3: TGTGCCAGCAGCTCGCGGGGTGTAAACTCTGGAAACACCATATATTTT. Complete variable domain (other parts from reference TRBV7-9 and TRBJ1-3): DTGVSQNPRHKITKRGQNVTFRCDPISEHNRLYWYRQTLGQGPEFLTYFQNEAQLEKSRLLSDRFSAERPKGSFSTLEIQRTEQGDSAMYLCASSSRGVNSGNTIYFGEGSWLTVV.

This clone was seen only once. The gene calls are TRBV10-3 and TRBJ2-7; D perhaps matches TRBD2 (6 bases). V was shortened by 0 bases and J by 0 bases, with 15 bases between the two germline ends. This CDR3 region has 17 residues. Germline V gene data show CDR1 as ENHRY and CDR2 as SYGVKD. CDR3 sequence reads: CAISESIAVRDSYEQYF. The CDR3 nucleotides are TGTGCCATCAGTGAGTCGATAGCGGTCAGAGACTCCTACGAGCAGTACTTC.

V and J are TRBV3-1 (or the pseudogene TRBV3-2) and TRBJ2-3; 16 nucleotides align to TRBD2. The CDR3 covers 21 residues. Germline loops: CDR1 LGHDT, CDR2 YNNKEL (reference sequence). The J segment lost 4 bases and the V segment lost 4 bases, leaving 17 bases of the junction unmatched. The CDR3 region is CASSPNAPGLAGGPWSDTQYF. CDR3 coding DNA: TGTGCCAGCAGCCCTAATGCCCCGGGACTAGCGGGAGGGCCATGGTCAGATACGCAGTATTTT.